The clone carrying this T cell receptor (beta chain) was picked up many times. The antigen remains unidentified. The authors built TCR beta libraries using iRepertoire HTBI primers and Arm-PCR of CDR3 regions. TCRdb recomputed calls from the multiplex PCR reads with MiXCR, one row per CDR3 protein. The sample has 350,000 to 500,000 distinct CDR3 sequences, 16% seen once; the top ten hold roughly 23%. The junction had 3 bases not matched to a gene; V was cut back by 3 bases and J by 8 bases. Germline assignment: CDR1 SQVTM and CDR2 ANQGSEA. CDR3 length: 12 amino acids. The source of the sample is a study of regulatory T cells in long-lasting Graves disease. The study's findings and limits: New patients shared roughly 960 public clonotypes, and persistent patients shared more, with 2,741.

This sample's time point: newly diagnosed GD, antithyroid drugs for less than 3 months. Researchers made the TCR library from RNA that was extracted from PBMCs. The same data also contributed to another study, on T cells in Graves' hyperthyroidism and ophthalmopathy.

Sequenced here: peripheral blood mononuclear cells (PBMCs), sampled at new diagnosis, from a patient treated with antithyroid drugs. This TCR was recovered from a woman aged 18-30 years with Graves disease. The V gene is TRBV29-1, the J gene TRBJ2-1; 8 bases are a match to TRBD1. In nucleotides, the CDR3 is TGCAGCGTTGAGGTGACAGGGGATGAGCAGTTCTTC. It specifies CSVEVTGDEQFF.